A selection of T cell receptor beta chains follows, all from one sample in a study of CD8 T cells in Susac syndrome. TCRdb analysed the immunoSEQ multiplex PCR reads with MiXCR anew, one entry per CDR3 protein. The profile shows some 150,000 distinct CDR3 sequences, approximately 95% of them singletons. The sequenced material came from CD4+ T cells from PBMCs. These TCRs come from a human donor with Susac syndrome. Each CDR3 is given with its conserved first and last residue. D genes are given only for firm matches. Clone size, where shown, is once, few, many, or a class for clones that have expanded.

NA	NA	TRBJ2-7	TRBV20-1	CSAMPGTHEQYF	TGCAGTGCTATGCCCGGGACTCACGAGCAGTACTTC
TRBD2	NA	TRBJ2-3	TRBV7-2	CASSFPTSGIDTQYF	TGTGCCAGCAGCTTCCCGACTAGCGGGATAGATACGCAGTATTTT
TRBD1	NA	TRBJ2-1	TRBV12-3/TRBV12-4	CASSFGRGTYNEQFF	TGTGCCAGCAGTTTTGGCAGGGGGACCTACAATGAGCAGTTCTTC
NA	NA	TRBJ2-4	TRBV2	CASRGGEIAKNIQYF	TGTGCCAGCAGAGGCGGAGAAATAGCCAAAAACATTCAGTACTTC
NA	NA	TRBJ2-5	TRBV7-9	CASSLAGGGRETQYF	TGTGCCAGCAGCTTAGCGGGGGGCGGACGGGAGACCCAGTACTTC
TRBD1	NA	TRBJ1-6	TRBV9	CASSGRDRSDNSPLHF	TGTGCCAGCAGCGGCCGGGACAGGTCCGATAATTCACCCCTCCACTTT
TRBD2	NA	TRBJ2-1	TRBV11-3	CASSLVAGVHEQFF	TGTGCCAGCAGCCTCGTAGCGGGAGTCCATGAGCAGTTCTTC
NA	once	TRBJ1-5	TRBV12-3/TRBV12-4	CASSSGPLGQPQHF	TGTGCCAGCAGTTCAGGTCCCTTGGGTCAGCCCCAGCATTTT
NA	NA	TRBJ2-1	TRBV7-2	CASSLVPVLGHNEQFF	TGTGCCAGCAGCTTAGTCCCGGTCCTGGGCCACAATGAGCAGTTCTTC
NA	NA	TRBJ1-5	TRBV5-6	CASSLGGNSNQPQHF	TGTGCCAGCAGCTTGGGGGGTAACAGCAATCAGCCCCAGCATTTT
NA	NA	TRBJ1-2	TRBV15	CATSRERQSRGYTF	TGTGCCACCAGCAGAGAAAGACAGTCCCGTGGCTACACCTTC
NA	NA	TRBJ1-2	TRBV7-3	CASSLTSVNTF	TGTGCCAGCAGCTTAACATCGGTCAACACCTTC
TRBD1	NA	TRBJ2-7	TRBV20-1	CSATSTGAYEQYF	TGCAGTGCCACGTCGACAGGGGCTTACGAGCAGTACTTC
NA	NA	TRBJ1-1	TRBV29-1	CSVGNRNTEAFF	TGCAGCGTGGGTAACAGGAACACTGAAGCTTTCTTT
NA	NA	TRBJ1-5	TRBV11-2	CASSLSGTPSNQPQHF	TGTGCCAGCAGCCTGTCCGGGACACCTAGCAATCAGCCCCAGCATTTT
NA	NA	TRBJ2-7	TRBV25-1	CASRPEGGTYEQYF	TGTGCCAGCAGGCCCGAGGGCGGCACCTACGAGCAGTACTTC
NA	NA	TRBJ2-1	TRBV20-1	CYIGGPSYNEQFF	TGCTATATCGGGGGACCCTCCTACAATGAGCAGTTCTTC
NA	NA	TRBJ1-1	TRBV20-1	CSAIKTEAFF	TGCAGTGCTATTAAGACTGAAGCTTTCTTT
TRBD2	NA	TRBJ2-5	TRBV12-5	CASGPRAGGPETQYF	TGTGCTAGTGGGCCACGTGCGGGGGGGCCGGAGACCCAGTACTTC
TRBD2	NA	TRBJ2-1	TRBV30	CAGASGRVNEQFF	TGTGCCGGGGCTAGCGGGAGAGTCAATGAGCAGTTCTTC
NA	NA	TRBJ2-7	TRBV7-2	CASSLASHGSYEQYF	TGTGCCAGCAGCTTAGCCAGTCATGGATCCTACGAGCAGTACTTC
NA	NA	TRBJ2-3	TRBV21-1	CASRRPGTGGTDTQYF	TGTGCCAGCCGCAGGCCTGGGACAGGGGGCACAGATACGCAGTATTTT
TRBD2	NA	TRBJ2-5	TRBV20-1	CSALAGAETQYF	TGCAGTGCTCTAGCGGGAGCGGAGACCCAGTACTTC
NA	NA	TRBJ1-1	TRBV12-3/TRBV12-4	CASSSDGLNTEAFF	TGTGCCAGCAGTTCGGACGGTTTGAACACTGAAGCTTTCTTT
TRBD1	NA	TRBJ1-3	TRBV7-9	CASSRGQGGNTIYF	TGTGCCAGCAGCAGGGGACAGGGTGGAAACACCATATATTTT
NA	NA	TRBJ2-7	TRBV4-2	CASSQAASQSYEQYF	TGTGCCAGCAGCCAAGCGGCTAGCCAGTCCTACGAGCAGTACTTC
NA	NA	TRBJ2-1	TRBV19	CASSIRGSSYNEQFF	TGTGCCAGTAGTATACGTGGGAGCTCCTACAATGAGCAGTTCTTC
TRBD2	NA	TRBJ2-1	TRBV2	CASRALAEQFF	TGTGCCAGCAGGGCACTAGCGGAGCAGTTCTTC
NA	NA	TRBJ1-1	TRBV18	CASSPGATNTEAFF	TGTGCCAGCTCACCAGGGGCTACGAACACTGAAGCTTTCTTT
NA	NA	TRBJ2-6	TRBV11-1	CASSRTGQSSGANVLTF	TGTGCCAGCAGCCGGACGGGACAAAGCTCTGGGGCCAACGTCCTGACTTTC
NA	NA	TRBJ1-1	TRBV5-1	CASSELGGTNTEAFF	TGCGCCAGCAGCGAACTGGGGGGGACGAACACTGAAGCTTTCTTT